Listed here are 32 T cell receptor beta chains from one sample, sequenced in a study of blood T cells in healthy people across ages. Primers used in a second PCR of roughly 6 to 12 cycles were a sample-barcoded 5' primer and a J-beta primer mix. One entry per CDR3 protein results from TCRdb running MiXCR on the 5' RACE reads. This table has around 1,900,000 distinct CDR3 sequences, about 39% appearing once. The source material was blood. All receptors come from a human donor in good health.

This clonotype occurred a few times. V usage is TRBV5-5 and J usage is TRBJ2-7; 8 positions match TRBD1. The CDR3 runs 14 residues. The germline gives CDR1 SGHKS, CDR2 YYEKEE (reference sequence). V was clipped by 4 bases and J by 2 bases; unmatched bases: 5. This chain's CDR3 is CASSSYRGTYEQYF. The CDR3 bases are TGTGCCAGCAGCAGTTACAGGGGGACCTACGAGCAGTACTTC.

There are a few counts of this clonotype. The chain recombines TRBV9 with TRBJ1-6; D call uncertain. CDR1 is SGDLS, CDR2 YYNGEE, per germline. V lost 3 bases, J lost 5 bases, and 15 bases lay in between. The CDR3 totals 16 residues. CDR3 residues: CASSDDGRLNNSPLHF. CDR3 nucleotides: TGTGCCAGCAGCGATGACGGACGGCTCAATAATTCACCCCTCCACTTT.

This clonotype was seen a few times. The rearrangement links TRBV12-3 or TRBV12-4 to TRBJ2-7; D is possibly TRBD1 (6 bases). The assigned J gene may be wrong: the sequence end matches TRBJ2-5 better. The CDR3 runs to 15 residues. Here the CDR3 reads CASSPNRVSTETQYF. The DNA of the CDR3 is TGTGCCAGCAGTCCTAACAGGGTGTCTACGGAGACCCAGTACTTC.

This clonotype has more than one count but fewer than ten. The J gene is TRBJ2-7, the V gene TRBV20-1; 9 nucleotides line up with TRBD1. Germline loops: CDR1 DFQATT, CDR2 SNEGSKA (reference sequence). The V segment lost 5 bases and the J segment 1 base; nucleotides outside the gene matches: 6. This CDR3 spans 14 amino acids. CDR3 loop: CSALGTGLSYEQYF. The CDR3 DNA is TGCAGTGCTCTAGGGACAGGGCTGTCCTACGAGCAGTACTTC.

The V call is TRBV3-1, the J call TRBJ2-4; 10 nucleotides agree with TRBD1. This CDR3 is 15 amino acids long. Germline trimming cut 4 bases from V and 15 bases from J; bases unmatched to any gene: 15. CDR1 LGHDT and CDR2 YNNKEL come from the germline V gene (reference sequence). For the CDR3, the DNA is TGTGCCAGCAGCCCCCGGGACAGGGGTCAGGAGACCCGGTACTTC. Protein sequence: CASSPRDRGQETRYF.

The rearrangement uses TRBV28 and TRBJ1-1, with D tentatively TRBD1 (5 bases). Germline values: CDR1 MDHEN, CDR2 SYDVKM. V was shortened by 2 bases and J by 2 bases, with 12 bases between the two germline ends. This CDR3 region has 15 residues. Here the CDR3 reads CASSLPWQGNTEAFF. Here the CDR3 DNA reads TGTGCCAGCAGTTTACCTTGGCAGGGCAACACTGAAGCTTTCTTT.

The chain links TRBV6-2 or TRBV6-3 to TRBJ1-2; D possibly corresponds to TRBD1 (5 bases). This CDR3 comprises 13 residues. CDR1 MNHEY and CDR2 SVGEGT come from the germline V gene. V was clipped by 4 bases and J by 7 bases, with 13 bases between them. The CDR3 here is CASSWQGTPGYTF. For the CDR3, the DNA is TGTGCCAGCAGTTGGCAAGGGACTCCTGGCTACACCTTC.

The gene calls are TRBV4-2 and TRBJ2-1, with D possibly being TRBD1 or TRBD2 (6 bases each). V was cut by 0 bases and J by 3 bases, with 21 bases left in between. CDR1 LGHNA and CDR2 YNFKEQ come from the germline V gene. CDR3 length: 19 amino acids. CDR3 coding DNA: TGTGCCAGCAGCCAAGAAGGAGTCGGGGGCAGATTCTACTACAATGAGCAGTTCTTC. Its protein product is CASSQEGVGGRFYYNEQFF.

This clonotype was counted only a few times. The chain carries TRBV10-3 and TRBJ1-2, with D perhaps matching TRBD1 (5 bases). V lost 7 bases and J 3 bases, leaving 15 bases between the germline ends. CDR1 and CDR2 (germline): ENHRY, SYGVKD. The CDR3 spans 14 residues. The chain's CDR3 is CAITRDPPYYGYTF. The CDR3 DNA sequence: TGTGCCATCACCCGGGACCCACCGTACTATGGCTACACCTTC.

The chain has TRBV18 and TRBJ2-1, with D unclear. Germline CDR1 is KGHSH and CDR2 is LQKENI. V shed 0 bases and J shed 6 bases, with 12 bases lying between them. CDR3 length: 15 residues. Here the CDR3 DNA reads TGTGCCAGCTCACCACCTTCAGTCGGGCGCAATGAGCAGTTCTTC. It is translated as CASSPPSVGRNEQFF.

This clonotype has more than one count but fewer than ten. This chain joins TRBV6-5 and TRBJ2-3, with D unclear. The germline V gene encodes CDR1 MNHEY and CDR2 SVGAGI. This CDR3 region has 15 residues. V gave up 6 bases and J gave up 3 bases, with 16 bases separating them. The CDR3 DNA follows: TGTGCCAGCAGCCCAATGTATTCTTTAACAGATACGCAGTATTTT. The encoded protein is CASSPMYSLTDTQYF.

The chain is built from TRBV10-3 and TRBJ2-7; no clear D gene. The CDR3 covers 14 residues. The V gene lost 2 bases and the J gene lost 2 bases, with 10 bases spanning the gap. The germline CDR1 and CDR2 sequences are ENHRY and SYGVKD. DNA for the CDR3: TGTGCCATCAGTGAGCCGGATGCGACCTACGAGCAGTACTTC. As protein: CAISEPDATYEQYF.

Turning to this clonotype: The junction does not match germline at one end; this may be a read error. The CDR3 loop is CASSEWGDSDQPQHF. In DNA, the CDR3 is TGTGCCAGCAGTGAATGGGGGGATAGCGATCAGCCCCAGCATTTT. The rearrangement uses TRBV6-1 and TRBJ1-5, with D maybe TRBD1 (5 bases). This CDR3 has 15 amino acids. Germline CDR1 is MNHNS and CDR2 is SASEGT.

In this sample, this clonotype turned up a few times. The V gene is TRBV10-3, the J gene TRBJ2-7; D could derive from TRBD1 or TRBD2 (6 bases each). V lost 8 bases to trimming and J lost 3 bases, with 17 bases between them. This CDR3 region has 14 residues. Germline CDR1 ENHRY, CDR2 SYGVKD. Here the CDR3 DNA reads TGTGCCATCGGGGAGGTGGGGGGCCTCTACGAGCAGTACTTC. Protein sequence: CAIGEVGGLYEQYF.

In this sample, this clonotype turned up a few times. The rearrangement uses TRBV6-2 or TRBV6-3 and TRBJ2-5, with D possibly TRBD2 on 5 matching bases. The last part of the DNA fits TRBJ2-7 better; the J call may be wrong. The CDR3 runs to 14 residues. CDR1 is MNHEY, CDR2 SVGEGT, per germline. The CDR3 protein is CASSLDEGFYEQYF. The CDR3 nucleotides read TGTGCCAGCAGTTTAGACGAGGGATTCTACGAGCAGTACTTC.

This clonotype showed up just a few times. This sequence joins TRBV7-6 and TRBJ2-1; 12 bases map to TRBD2. With V trimmed by 5 bases and J by 6 bases, 5 bases remained unmatched. The CDR3 runs 15 residues. Per the germline V gene, CDR1 is SGHVS and CDR2 is FNYEAQ. CDR3 in DNA: TGTGCCAGCAGCCGCACTAGCGGGGGGATCAATGAGCAGTTCTTC. This codes for CASSRTSGGINEQFF.

There are a few counts of this clonotype. The chain uses TRBV24-1 and TRBJ1-2, with 8 bases matching TRBD1. Germline assignment: CDR1 KGHDR and CDR2 SFDVKD. V was clipped by 5 bases and J by 2 bases; unmatched bases: 6. The CDR3 contains 15 residues. The CDR3, as DNA: TGTGCCACCAGTGCATGGACAGGGTCCAACTATGGCTACACCTTC. Residues: CATSAWTGSNYGYTF.

The chain links TRBV7-3 to TRBJ1-1, with a tentative D call TRBD1 (5 bases). The CDR3 loop spans 13 amino acids. V lost 5 bases and J 3 bases, leaving 10 bases between the germline ends. The germline gives CDR1 SGHTA, CDR2 FQGTGA. CDR3 loop: CASSQGLYTEAFF. In nucleotides, the CDR3 is TGTGCCAGCAGCCAGGGTTTATACACTGAAGCTTTCTTT.

The CDR3 DNA follows: TGTGCCAGCAGCCAAGATCGGGGGTCCAATGAGCAGTTCTTC. Residues: CASSQDRGSNEQFF. V is TRBV14 and J is TRBJ2-1; D perhaps matches TRBD2 (6 bases). CDR1 and CDR2 (germline): SGHDN, FVKESK. V was clipped by 0 bases and J by 6 bases, with 9 bases between them. The CDR3 contains 14 residues.

This clonotype was picked up a small number of times. The chain recombines TRBV29-1 with TRBJ2-1, with D uncertain. There are 11 residues in the CDR3. The V gene lost 6 bases and the J gene lost 8 bases, with 11 bases spanning the gap. Germline-derived CDR1 and CDR2 are SQVTM and ANQGSEA. The CDR3 reads CSVPGIDEQFF. The CDR3 DNA sequence: TGCAGCGTCCCAGGAATCGATGAGCAGTTCTTC.

The chain joins TRBV20-1 to TRBJ2-4; the D gene is possibly TRBD2 (6 bases). CDR3 length equals 12 residues. The V end lost 5 bases, the J end lost 13 bases, and 18 bases lay between the germline ends. Germline CDR1 DFQATT, CDR2 SNEGSKA (reference sequence). DNA for the CDR3: TGCAGTGCTGGGAGGTCAATTAATGAGCAGTACTTC. As protein: CSAGRSINEQYF.

The gene calls are TRBV6-6 and TRBJ1-5; D is undetermined. Per the germline V gene, CDR1 is MNHNY and CDR2 is SVGAGI (reference sequence). This CDR3 has 13 residues. Trimming removed 0 bases from V and 9 bases from J, with 9 bases in between. CDR3 sequence reads: CASSYSKDRPQHF. CDR3 coding DNA: TGTGCCAGCAGTTACTCGAAAGATCGGCCCCAGCATTTT.

The V gene is TRBV7-2, the J gene TRBJ2-5; 11 nucleotides agree with TRBD2. Germline CDR1 is SGHTA and CDR2 is FQGNSA. The CDR3 length is 17 residues. V lost 1 base, J lost 4 bases, and 8 bases stayed unmatched. The CDR3 region is CASSLGASGGFGETQYF. In DNA form, the CDR3 reads TGTGCCAGCAGCTTAGGTGCTAGCGGGGGGTTCGGAGAGACCCAGTACTTC.

The genes are TRBV29-1 and TRBJ2-2; D ambiguous. V shed 6 bases and J shed 0 bases, with 8 bases lying between them. This CDR3 contains 13 residues. CDR1 and CDR2 from the germline V gene are SQVTM and ANQGSEA. The CDR3 loop reads CSVPDPNTGELFF. CDR3 coding DNA: TGCAGCGTCCCGGACCCGAACACCGGGGAGCTGTTTTTT.

Notes on this clonotype: At one end the junction does not follow the germline gene, possibly because of a read error. This chain joins TRBV7-9 and TRBJ2-1; TRBD2 aligns across 10 bases. The last part of the DNA fits TRBJ2-7 better; the J call may be wrong. Germline V lookup: CDR1 SEHNR, CDR2 FQNEAQ (reference sequence). There are 16 residues in the CDR3. The CDR3 loop reads CANSPSGGALSYEQYF. The CDR3, as DNA: TGTGCCAACAGCCCAAGCGGGGGGGCCTTGTCTTACGAGCAGTACTTC.

V and J are TRBV12-5 and TRBJ1-2, with 8 bases lining up with TRBD1. Germline loops: CDR1 LGHNT, CDR2 FRNRAP. This CDR3 comprises 17 residues. V lost 6 bases, J lost 0 bases, and 12 bases stayed unmatched. The CDR3 sequence is CASGGFEQGGANYGYTF. CDR3 sequence (DNA): TGTGCTAGTGGAGGTTTTGAACAGGGGGGTGCTAACTATGGCTACACCTTC.

The table lists this clonotype with a few counts. The chain employs TRBV15 and TRBJ1-4; D is perhaps TRBD1 (6 bases). The V end lost 5 bases, the J end lost 2 bases, and 15 bases lay between the germline ends. The germline V gene encodes CDR1 LNHNV and CDR2 YYDKDF (reference sequence). This CDR3 comprises 16 residues. CDR3 sequence: CATSGFQGITNEKLFF. In DNA form, the CDR3 reads TGTGCCACCAGCGGATTCCAGGGGATCACTAATGAAAAACTGTTTTTT.

This clonotype was seen a few times. The chain combines TRBV12-3 or TRBV12-4 with TRBJ1-2; D is undetermined. Trimming removed 5 bases from V and 2 bases from J, with 15 bases in between. The CDR3 covers 15 residues. As DNA, the CDR3 is TGTGCCAGCAGTACCTTTCCCCCTCAGAACTATGGCTACACCTTC. Its protein is CASSTFPPQNYGYTF.

The rearrangement links TRBV20-1 to TRBJ1-2, with a weak D call TRBD1 (5 bases). This CDR3 spans 17 amino acids. Trimming cost V 1 base and J 1 base, with 19 bases left between them. Germline V gives CDR1 DFQATT, CDR2 SNEGSKA (reference sequence). The CDR3 protein is CSARGVDSHVRNYGYTF. CDR3 nucleotides: TGCAGTGCTAGAGGAGTTGACAGCCATGTTCGTAACTATGGCTACACCTTC.

The chain couples TRBV4-1 to TRBJ2-1; the match to TRBD2 covers 12 bases. This CDR3 region has 15 residues. Germline assignment: CDR1 MGHRA and CDR2 YSYEKL. Trimming cost V 6 bases and J 8 bases; bases outside gene matches: 8. The CDR3 nucleotides are TGCGCCAGCAGACCTAGCGGGGGGGCCATTGATGAGCAGTTCTTC. Its translation: CASRPSGGAIDEQFF.

V gene TRBV21-1 combines with J gene TRBJ2-7; TRBD2 reflects the table's D call only, with no check against the DNA. TRBV21-1 is a recognized pseudogene. The CDR3 totals 16 residues. The CDR3 spells CASSKARERSSYEQYF. The CDR3 DNA reads as TGTGCCAGCAGCAAAGCGCGGGAGAGGAGCTCCTACGAGCAGTACTTC.

This clonotype occurred a few times. The chain employs TRBV7-2 and TRBJ1-1, with TRBD1 matching over 8 bases. V gave up 5 bases and J gave up 4 bases; unmatched junction bases: 6. CDR3 length: 14 amino acids. The germline CDR1 and CDR2 sequences are SGHTA and FQGNSA. CDR3 amino acids: CASSLGQGPTEAFF. The CDR3 bases are TGTGCCAGCAGCCTCGGACAGGGTCCCACTGAAGCTTTCTTT. Supplemented by reference TRBV7-2 and TRBJ1-1, the full variable domain reads GAGVSQSPSNKVTEKGKDVELRCDPISGHTALYWYRQSLGQGLEFLIYFQGNSAPDKSGLPSDRFSAERTGGSVSTLTIQRTQQEDSAVYLCASSLGQGPTEAFFGQGTRLTVV.